This TCR beta chain was sequenced during a study of blood T cell repertoires in COVID-19. As originally analysed: Reference gene primer amplification gave estimated nucleated cell counts. Method: immunoSEQ multiplex PCR; TCRdb's copy keeps in-frame clones and lacks some. The D gene and trimming were derived from the DNA, and the V and J assignments and clone size from that table. The table shows roughly 100,000 clones, with more than 80% occurring only once. Trimming removed 3 bases from V and 5 bases from J, with 7 bases in between. The CDR3 runs to 12 residues. Sequencing used peripheral blood. The chain recombines TRBV12-3 or TRBV12-4 with TRBJ1-1; a weak D match, TRBD1 (5 bases). This TCR was sampled from a man aged 55 to 69 with acute or convalescent COVID-19. The chain's CDR3 is CASSFGGTEAFF. In DNA, the CDR3 is TGTGCCAGCAGTTTCGGGGGGACTGAAGCTTTCTTT.